This is a list of T cell receptor beta chains from one sample in a study of cytomegalovirus exposure and HLA in healthy donors. Assay: immunoSEQ multiplex PCR; the TCRdb copy retains only in-frame clones and omits some. The sample has about 96,000 clones, under 85% seen once. Material: PBMCs. The source is a female donor in good health and CMV-seropositive. CDR3s include the opening cysteine and the closing phenylalanine or tryptophan. Fields, in order: J gene, V gene, D gene, clone size, CDR3 protein, CDR3 DNA. A D gene is named only where the DNA matches it firmly. For some rows the clone size is stated as once, few or many, or as a class when expanded; others skip it.

>TRBJ2-7|TRBV4-1|TRBD2|-
CASSQLAGAPTSYEQYF
TGCGCCAGCAGCCAACTAGCGGGAGCCCCGACTTCCTACGAGCAGTACTTC
>TRBJ2-6|TRBV28|TRBD1|-
CASSPRTGGSGANVLTF
TGTGCCAGCAGCCCGCGGACAGGGGGCTCTGGGGCCAACGTCCTGACTTTC
>TRBJ1-2|TRBV28|TRBD1|-
CASSRTGTGNGYTF
TGTGCCAGCAGCCGGACCGGGACAGGGAACGGCTACACCTTC
>TRBJ1-1|TRBV6-5|TRBD1|-
CASSPGQGLVPFF
TGTGCCAGCAGCCCCGGACAGGGTTTAGTTCCTTTCTTT
>TRBJ2-5|TRBV28|TRBD2|-
CASRGLAGQETQYF
TGTGCCAGCAGGGGACTAGCGGGTCAAGAGACCCAGTACTTC
>TRBJ2-1|TRBV9|TRBD2|-
CASSVGGGGGNEQFF
TGTGCCAGCAGCGTAGGCGGGGGGGGAGGAAATGAGCAGTTCTTC
>TRBJ2-1|TRBV2|-|-
CASSGRLLTTYNEQFF
TGTGCCAGCAGTGGCCGACTGCTTACTACCTACAATGAGCAGTTCTTC
>TRBJ1-6|TRBV6-5|-|-
CASGQGTAYNSPLHF
TGTGCCAGCGGGCAGGGGACCGCTTATAATTCACCCCTCCACTTT
>TRBJ1-5|TRBV12-1|-|-
CASSSHWSRGPVDQPQHF
TGTGCCAGCAGCTCCCACTGGAGCAGGGGGCCGGTAGATCAGCCCCAGCATTTT
>TRBJ2-1|TRBV4-3|-|-
CASSQDLSGASRVEQFF
TGCGCCAGCAGCCAAGATCTCTCGGGTGCATCCAGGGTTGAGCAGTTCTTC
>TRBJ2-5|TRBV4-1|TRBD2|-
CASSQASGRAGETQYF
TGCGCCAGCAGCCAAGCCAGCGGGAGGGCCGGGGAGACCCAGTACTTC
>TRBJ1-1|TRBV20-1|-|-
CSALISGCAFF
TGCAGTGCGCTAATTTCAGGGTGCGCTTTCTTT
>TRBJ1-2|TRBV18|-|-
CASSQFPNPNYGYTF
TGTGCCAGCTCACAGTTTCCTAATCCTAACTATGGCTACACCTTC
>TRBJ1-1|TRBV7-8|-|-
CASSSQWNTEAFF
TGTGCCAGCAGCTCCCAGTGGAACACTGAAGCTTTCTTT
>TRBJ1-4|TRBV9|TRBD1|-
CASSATGAGANEKLFF
TGTGCCAGCAGCGCGACAGGGGCAGGGGCTAATGAAAAACTGTTTTTT
>TRBJ2-5|TRBV5-6|-|-
CASAGRGGRGETQYF
TGTGCCAGCGCGGGAAGGGGGGGGCGCGGAGAGACCCAGTACTTC
>TRBJ1-1|TRBV14|TRBD1|-
CASSQGDSRREAFF
TGTGCCAGCAGCCAAGGGGACAGCCGACGTGAAGCTTTCTTT
>TRBJ2-2|TRBV19|-|once
CATARGQYTGELFF
TGTGCCACCGCGCGGGGGCAATACACCGGGGAGCTGTTTTTT
>TRBJ2-5|TRBV7-3|-|-
CASSSGQQETQYF
TGTGCCAGCAGCTCCGGACAGCAAGAGACCCAGTACTTC
>TRBJ1-5|TRBV7-2|-|-
CASSLVGGWGNQPQHF
TGTGCCAGCAGCTTAGTGGGGGGATGGGGCAATCAGCCCCAGCATTTT
>TRBJ1-1|TRBV7-8|-|-
CASSLAPPAPGTEAFF
TGTGCCAGCAGCTTAGCGCCCCCCGCCCCGGGCACTGAAGCTTTCTTT
>TRBJ2-2|TRBV4-2|-|once
CASSQGVGGATGELFF
TGTGCCAGCAGCCAAGGGGTGGGGGGGGCCACCGGGGAGCTGTTTTTT
>TRBJ2-3|TRBV7-3|TRBD1|-
CASRRTGHADTQYF
TGTGCCAGCAGACGGACAGGGCACGCAGATACGCAGTATTTT
>TRBJ2-5|TRBV5-1|-|-
CASSLQGGQETQYF
TGCGCCAGCAGCTTACAGGGTGGCCAAGAGACCCAGTACTTC
>TRBJ1-1|TRBV2|-|-
CASSVMGQNTEAFF
TGTGCCAGCAGTGTAATGGGACAAAACACTGAAGCTTTCTTT
>TRBJ1-2|TRBV29-1|-|-
CSVEDPRTGTYGYTF
TGCAGCGTTGAAGATCCCCGTACAGGGACCTATGGCTACACCTTC
>TRBJ1-1|TRBV27|TRBD1|few
CASSLTDRLDTEAFF
TGTGCCAGCAGTTTGACGGACAGGTTGGACACTGAAGCTTTCTTT
>TRBJ2-7|TRBV28|TRBD1|-
CASSGTGSYEQYF
TGTGCCAGCAGTGGGACAGGTTCCTACGAGCAGTACTTC
>TRBJ2-3|TRBV5-1|-|-
CASRKTASTDTQYF
TGCGCCAGCAGGAAGACAGCTAGCACAGATACGCAGTATTTT
>TRBJ1-3|TRBV5-4|TRBD1|-
CASSLQGAGNTIYF
TGTGCCAGCAGCTTACAGGGGGCCGGAAACACCATATATTTT
>TRBJ2-7|TRBV5-8|-|-
CASSLRGATYEQYF
TGTGCCAGCAGCTTACGGGGGGCCACCTACGAGCAGTACTTC
>TRBJ2-3|TRBV30|TRBD1|-
CAWTTGGTDTQYF
TGTGCCTGGACCACAGGGGGCACAGATACGCAGTATTTT
>TRBJ2-7|TRBV7-2|TRBD2|-
CASSLQRGYEQYF
TGTGCCAGCAGCTTACAGCGGGGCTACGAGCAGTACTTC
>TRBJ2-5|TRBV11-2|TRBD2|-
CASSLGFGTSTYQETQYF
TGTGCCAGCAGCTTAGGGTTCGGGACTAGCACGTACCAAGAGACCCAGTACTTC
>TRBJ2-7|TRBV5-1|-|-
CASSRDSYEQYF
TGCGCCAGCAGTAGAGACTCCTACGAGCAGTACTTC
>TRBJ1-2|TRBV28|-|-
CASKSGDYGYTF
TGTGCCAGCAAGTCAGGGGACTATGGCTACACCTTC
>TRBJ1-5|TRBV10-2|TRBD1|-
CASSADRGRQPQHF
TGCGCCAGCAGTGCCGACAGGGGTAGGCAGCCCCAGCATTTT
>TRBJ1-1|TRBV10-1|-|once
CASSESGGTEAFF
TGCGCCAGCAGTGAGTCGGGGGGCACTGAAGCTTTCTTT
>TRBJ1-2|TRBV30|-|-
CAWATGQLSYGYTF
TGTGCCTGGGCAACCGGACAGCTTAGCTATGGCTACACCTTC
>TRBJ2-5|TRBV7-3|TRBD2|once
CASSSGLAGEKTQYF
TGTGCCAGCAGCTCGGGACTAGCGGGAGAGAAGACCCAGTACTTC
>TRBJ2-7|TRBV6-4|-|-
CASSPGEFDEQYF
TGTGCCAGCAGTCCCGGGGAGTTCGACGAGCAGTACTTC
>TRBJ1-5|TRBV4-3|-|-
CASSQENGDLHF
TGCGCCAGCAGCCAAGAAAACGGAGATCTGCATTTT
>TRBJ1-4|TRBV19|-|-
CASSADPGHQKLFF
TGTGCCAGTAGTGCCGATCCTGGACACCAAAAACTGTTTTTT
>TRBJ2-5|TRBV6-5|-|-
CASTAPGVVQTQYF
TGTGCCAGCACCGCCCCGGGGGTCGTCCAGACCCAGTACTTC
>TRBJ2-5|TRBV30|-|-
CAWRGGQETQYF
TGTGCCTGGAGGGGGGGTCAAGAGACCCAGTACTTC
>TRBJ2-7|TRBV15|-|-
CATSRDPGSYEQYF
TGTGCCACCAGCAGAGATCCCGGTTCCTACGAGCAGTACTTC
>TRBJ2-7|TRBV5-6|TRBD2|-
CASSLGGGLYEQYF
TGTGCCAGCAGCTTGGGCGGGGGGCTATACGAGCAGTACTTC
>TRBJ1-1|TRBV27|-|few
CASSSLTGFTEAFF
TGTGCCAGCAGTTCCCTCACAGGTTTTACTGAAGCTTTCTTT
>TRBJ1-2|TRBV7-2|-|-
CASSLIVENYGYTF
TGTGCCAGCAGCTTAATTGTGGAGAACTATGGCTACACCTTC
>TRBJ1-1|TRBV30|TRBD1|few
CAWSKTSGGDWDTEAFF
TGTGCCTGGAGTAAGACGTCAGGGGGCGATTGGGACACTGAAGCTTTCTTT
>TRBJ1-5|TRBV4-1|-|once
CASSQEGTPNQPQHF
TGCGCCAGCAGCCAAGAAGGGACACCTAATCAGCCCCAGCATTTT
>TRBJ1-4|TRBV4-1|-|few
CASSQTYNREKLFF
TGCGCCAGCAGCCAAACCTACAACAGGGAAAAACTGTTTTTT
>TRBJ2-7|TRBV5-6|TRBD2|-
CASSLAGTPYEQYF
TGTGCCAGCAGCTTAGCGGGAACTCCCTACGAGCAGTACTTC
>TRBJ1-6|TRBV7-9|-|-
CASSLMESPLHF
TGTGCCAGCAGCTTAATGGAGTCACCCCTCCACTTT
>TRBJ2-5|TRBV4-2|TRBD1|-
CASSPLGRGLKTQYF
TGTGCCAGCAGCCCTTTAGGCAGGGGGCTAAAGACCCAGTACTTC
>TRBJ1-1|TRBV25-1|-|-
CASSDRLTGRTEAFF
TGTGCCAGCAGTGATCGACTGACAGGTCGGACTGAAGCTTTCTTT
>TRBJ1-4|TRBV10-3|TRBD1|-
CAISGTGGGEKLFF
TGTGCCATCAGTGGGACAGGGGGCGGTGAAAAACTGTTTTTT
>TRBJ1-1|TRBV4-1|TRBD1|-
CASRQRQGADTEAFF
TGCGCCAGCAGACAAAGGCAGGGGGCAGACACTGAAGCTTTCTTT
>TRBJ1-4|TRBV9|-|once
CASSAGRATNEKLFF
TGTGCCAGCAGCGCGGGGAGGGCAACTAATGAAAAACTGTTTTTT